The next 9 T cell receptor beta chains were all read from a single sample in a study of Graves' ophthalmopathy and Graves' hyperthyroidism. Researchers took RNA transcripts and amplified TCR beta CDR3 regions from them. Second-round multiplex PCR followed a first-round RT-PCR using HTBI primers. TCRdb fed the multiplex PCR reads into MiXCR, producing one record per CDR3 protein. The data show about 160,000 distinct CDR3 sequences, with over 35% seen just once and 5.8% held by the top ten. The sample comprised peripheral blood. The receptors derive from a woman in her forties with Graves' ophthalmopathy.

This clonotype was seen ten or more times. The chain employs TRBV6-5 and TRBJ1-3; D is unresolved. Trimming shortened V by 7 bases and J by 0 bases, and 10 bases separated the two germline ends. Per the germline V gene, CDR1 is MNHEY and CDR2 is SVGAGI. The CDR3 consists of 14 residues. The CDR3 coding sequence is TGTGCCAGCAACCAGTGGAGCTCTGGAAACACCATATATTTT. This translates into CASNQWSSGNTIYF.

The chain couples TRBV6-1 to TRBJ1-5, with D possibly TRBD1 on 5 matching bases. The CDR3 covers 17 residues. In germline, CDR1 is MNHNS, CDR2 SASEGT. The V and J ends lost 5 bases and 2 bases respectively, with 19 bases between them. CDR3 DNA: TGTGCCAGCAGTCCTATCCAGGGCCTCGGAGGCAATCAGCCCCAGCATTTT. Encoded protein: CASSPIQGLGGNQPQHF.

This clonotype came up many times. The chain uses TRBV6-5 and TRBJ2-2; D is perhaps TRBD2 (6 bases). From germline, CDR1 is MNHEY and CDR2 SVGAGI. Trimming cost V 5 bases and J 0 bases, with 13 bases left between them. CDR3 length: 16 residues. The CDR3 spells CASSVLAMSNTGELFF. In nucleotides, the CDR3 is TGTGCCAGCAGTGTACTAGCAATGTCGAACACCGGGGAGCTGTTTTTT.

The chain is built from TRBV2 and TRBJ2-7; a possible D gene is TRBD2 (6 bases). CDR1 SNHLY and CDR2 FYNNEI come from the germline V gene. CDR3 length equals 14 residues. V was cut by 6 bases and J by 2 bases, with 14 bases left in between. The CDR3 loop reads CASSASDLAYEQYF. The DNA for the CDR3 is TGTGCCAGCAGCGCTAGCGATTTGGCCTACGAGCAGTACTTC.

This clonotype occurred once. The chain employs TRBV6-1 and TRBJ1-2; D remains unclear. In germline, CDR1 is MNHNS, CDR2 SASEGT. The ends were cut back, 6 bases at V and 8 bases at J, with 10 bases in the middle. The CDR3 length is 11 residues. CDR3 in amino acids: CASRPVSGYTF. In DNA form, the CDR3 reads TGTGCCAGCAGGCCGGTTTCCGGCTACACCTTC.

This clonotype came up many times. The rearrangement joins TRBV12-3 or TRBV12-4 to TRBJ2-7; tentative D call: TRBD2 (6 bases). The CDR3 extends over 13 amino acids. V was pared by 3 bases and J by 6 bases, with 12 bases between. CDR3 sequence (DNA): TGTGCCAGCAGTTTTGGGCGGGGCATCGAGCAGTACTTC. The encoded protein is CASSFGRGIEQYF.

In its sample, this clonotype was seen many times. V and J are TRBV13 and TRBJ1-2; TRBD1 aligns across 8 bases. With V trimmed by 5 bases and J by 8 bases, 10 bases remained unmatched. This CDR3 is 14 amino acids long. Germline loops: CDR1 PRHDT, CDR2 FYEKMQ (reference sequence). CDR3 sequence (DNA): TGTGCCAGCAGCGCCTTCCAGGGGGCGCTGGGCTACACCTTC. It is translated as CASSAFQGALGYTF.

This clonotype was recorded many times. V and J are TRBV7-2 and TRBJ1-6; D is perhaps TRBD1 (6 bases). Germline assignment: CDR1 SGHTA and CDR2 FQGNSA. This CDR3 is 16 amino acids long. V lost 5 bases to trimming and J lost 3 bases, with 14 bases between them. The CDR3 region is CASSEGGHLYNSPLHF. CDR3 coding DNA: TGTGCCAGCAGCGAAGGGGGACACCTCTATAATTCACCCCTCCACTTT.

The sample holds many counts of this clonotype. The conserved final phenylalanine or tryptophan is absent from the CDR3, which likely points to a read error. The genes are TRBV19 and TRBJ1-5; no reliable D call. The CDR3 is 16 amino acids. The germline V gene has CDR1 LNHDA and CDR2 SQIVND (reference sequence). V gave up 5 bases and J gave up 1 base, with 15 bases separating them. CDR3 nucleotide sequence: TGTGCCAGTAGTCCGGCGTGGCAGGAGAGCAATCAGCCCCAGCATTCT. Translating it yields CASSPAWQESNQPQHS.